This is a list of T cell receptor beta chains from one sample in a study of identical twins. TCRdb reanalysed the 5' RACE reads using MiXCR and keeps one entry per CDR3 protein. Seen here are approximately 890,000 distinct CDR3 sequences, 9% to 15% observed once, and the top ten hold around 1.6%. These data were also reused for a study on yellow fever vaccine responses in identical twins.

The specimen was PBMCs. The receptors here all came from a young woman in good health. CDR3s include the opening cysteine and the closing phenylalanine or tryptophan. D genes are given only for firm matches. Not every row has a clone size; where given, it reads once, few, many or a size class.

J gene: TRBJ2-1; V gene: TRBV20-1; D gene: TRBD2; clone size: -; CDR3 protein: CSAASGPLGGNEQFF; CDR3 DNA: TGCAGTGCTGCTAGCGGGCCCCTCGGGGGCAATGAGCAGTTCTTC
J gene: TRBJ2-5; V gene: TRBV2; D gene: TRBD1; clone size: -; CDR3 protein: CASSDLGQREQETQYF; CDR3 DNA: TGTGCCAGCAGTGACCTGGGACAGCGAGAACAAGAGACCCAGTACTTC
J gene: TRBJ2-2; V gene: TRBV5-5; D gene: -; clone size: once; CDR3 protein: CASSLDSGGGSTGELFF; CDR3 DNA: TGTGCCAGCAGCTTGGACTCCGGGGGCGGGAGCACCGGGGAGCTGTTTTTT
J gene: TRBJ2-3; V gene: TRBV3-1; D gene: -; clone size: -; CDR3 protein: CASSLGVTATSTDSQYF; CDR3 DNA: TGTGCCAGCAGCCTTGGGGTAACGGCCACTAGCACAGATTCGCAGTATTTT
J gene: TRBJ2-4; V gene: TRBV28; D gene: -; clone size: -; CDR3 protein: CASSPGPSAKNIQYF; CDR3 DNA: TGTGCCAGCAGTCCTGGTCCTTCTGCCAAAAACATTCAGTACTTC
J gene: TRBJ2-5; V gene: TRBV12-3/TRBV12-4; D gene: -; clone size: many; CDR3 protein: CASNSLVGTATGETQYF; CDR3 DNA: TGTGCCAGCAACTCCCTGGTCGGGACGGCGACAGGAGAGACCCAGTACTTC
J gene: TRBJ1-2; V gene: TRBV11-2; D gene: -; clone size: few; CDR3 protein: CASSLPLLLGPGYGYTF; CDR3 DNA: TGTGCCAGCAGCTTACCCCTCTTACTGGGTCCGGGCTATGGCTACACCTTC
J gene: TRBJ2-3; V gene: TRBV25-1; D gene: -; clone size: few; CDR3 protein: CASSGHKGTDTQYF; CDR3 DNA: TGTGCCAGCAGCGGCCACAAGGGGACAGATACGCAGTATTTT
J gene: TRBJ2-3; V gene: TRBV5-6; D gene: TRBD2; clone size: -; CDR3 protein: CASSLAIASGGTDTQYF; CDR3 DNA: TGTGCCAGCAGCTTGGCCATCGCTAGCGGAGGCACAGATACGCAGTATTTT
J gene: TRBJ2-3; V gene: TRBV6-4; D gene: -; clone size: -; CDR3 protein: CASSDLGSEADTQYF; CDR3 DNA: TGTGCCAGCAGTGACTTAGGGTCAGAGGCGGATACGCAGTATTTT
J gene: TRBJ2-1; V gene: TRBV6-2/TRBV6-3; D gene: -; clone size: -; CDR3 protein: CASSYGGEGEQFF; CDR3 DNA: TGTGCCAGCAGTTACGGCGGAGAGGGTGAGCAGTTCTTC
J gene: TRBJ1-6; V gene: TRBV20-1; D gene: -; clone size: few; CDR3 protein: CSARAGVSSPLHF; CDR3 DNA: TGCAGTGCTAGAGCAGGGGTTAGCTCACCCCTCCACTTT
J gene: TRBJ2-5; V gene: TRBV3-1; D gene: -; clone size: few; CDR3 protein: CASSHTGTLQETQYF; CDR3 DNA: TGTGCCAGCAGCCATACGGGGACTCTGCAAGAGACCCAGTACTTC
J gene: TRBJ2-1; V gene: TRBV24-1; D gene: TRBD1; clone size: -; CDR3 protein: CATSDLWGQGRSGRFYNEQFF; CDR3 DNA: TGTGCCACCAGTGATTTGTGGGGACAGGGGCGAAGCGGGAGATTCTACAATGAGCAGTTCTTC
J gene: TRBJ2-7; V gene: TRBV12-3/TRBV12-4; D gene: -; clone size: -; CDR3 protein: CASSPPALPEYEQYF; CDR3 DNA: TGTGCCAGCAGTCCTCCTGCCCTGCCAGAATACGAGCAGTACTTC
J gene: TRBJ2-4; V gene: TRBV3-1; D gene: TRBD1; clone size: -; CDR3 protein: CASSQDRDRGMGIQYF; CDR3 DNA: TGTGCCAGCAGCCAAGATCGGGACAGAGGTATGGGGATTCAGTACTTC
J gene: TRBJ1-1; V gene: TRBV3-1; D gene: -; clone size: many; CDR3 protein: CASSQAQRNTEVFF; CDR3 DNA: TGTGCCAGCAGCCAAGCTCAGAGGAACACTGAAGTTTTCTTT
J gene: TRBJ2-3; V gene: TRBV27; D gene: -; clone size: few; CDR3 protein: CASSFFPSGTDTQYF; CDR3 DNA: TGTGCCAGCAGTTTCTTCCCTTCGGGGACAGATACGCAGTATTTT
J gene: TRBJ1-5; V gene: TRBV20-1; D gene: -; clone size: many; CDR3 protein: CSALFRGLSNQPQHF; CDR3 DNA: TGCAGTGCGCTATTCAGGGGCCTTAGCAATCAGCCCCAGCATTTT
J gene: TRBJ2-2; V gene: TRBV18; D gene: -; clone size: -; CDR3 protein: CASSPRVGNTGELFF; CDR3 DNA: TGTGCCAGCTCACCAAGGGTCGGAAACACCGGGGAGCTGTTTTTT
J gene: TRBJ2-1; V gene: TRBV20-1; D gene: TRBD2; clone size: many; CDR3 protein: CSARGLAVYNEQFF; CDR3 DNA: TGCAGTGCTAGGGGACTAGCGGTTTACAATGAGCAGTTCTTC
J gene: TRBJ2-1; V gene: TRBV12-3/TRBV12-4; D gene: -; clone size: few; CDR3 protein: CASRHWSAGSDNEQFF; CDR3 DNA: TGTGCCAGCAGACATTGGAGCGCAGGATCCGACAATGAGCAGTTCTTC
J gene: TRBJ2-2; V gene: TRBV7-8; D gene: TRBD2; clone size: many; CDR3 protein: CASSPEVAGTTGELFF; CDR3 DNA: TGTGCCAGCAGCCCCGAGGTAGCGGGGACTACCGGGGAGCTGTTTTTT
J gene: TRBJ1-6; V gene: TRBV7-6; D gene: TRBD1; clone size: -; CDR3 protein: CASSPSRGRVVDSPLHF; CDR3 DNA: TGTGCCAGCAGCCCTAGCAGGGGGCGGGTTGTTGATTCACCCCTCCACTTT
J gene: TRBJ1-4; V gene: TRBV3-1; D gene: -; clone size: few; CDR3 protein: CASSQRALSEKLFF; CDR3 DNA: TGTGCCAGCAGCCAAAGGGCCCTTAGTGAAAAACTGTTTTTT
J gene: TRBJ2-6; V gene: TRBV15; D gene: -; clone size: -; CDR3 protein: CATSRDAGAGANVLTF; CDR3 DNA: TGTGCCACCAGCAGAGATGCAGGTGCGGGGGCCAACGTCCTGACTTTC
J gene: TRBJ2-1; V gene: TRBV29-1; D gene: TRBD2; clone size: few; CDR3 protein: CSVELLAGGNEQFF; CDR3 DNA: TGCAGCGTTGAGCTACTAGCGGGAGGGAATGAGCAGTTCTTC
J gene: TRBJ1-1; V gene: TRBV7-9; D gene: TRBD1; clone size: few; CDR3 protein: CASSFGDRGGTEAFF; CDR3 DNA: TGTGCCAGCAGCTTTGGGGACAGGGGAGGCACTGAAGCTTTCTTT
J gene: TRBJ2-1; V gene: TRBV20-1; D gene: -; clone size: few; CDR3 protein: CSARDGGRLGLYNEQFF; CDR3 DNA: TGCAGTGCTAGAGATGGGGGGCGCCTGGGGTTATACAATGAGCAGTTCTTC
J gene: TRBJ2-3; V gene: TRBV27; D gene: TRBD1; clone size: many; CDR3 protein: CASSSTRRQGLFGTDTQYF; CDR3 DNA: TGTGCCAGCAGTTCGACCAGAAGACAGGGGCTATTCGGTACAGATACGCAGTATTTT
J gene: TRBJ1-1; V gene: TRBV10-3; D gene: TRBD1; clone size: few; CDR3 protein: CAIRGQGDEAFF; CDR3 DNA: TGTGCCATCAGGGGACAGGGGGATGAAGCTTTCTTT
J gene: TRBJ2-3; V gene: TRBV20-1; D gene: TRBD2; clone size: -; CDR3 protein: CSASALAGRSSTDTQYF; CDR3 DNA: TGCAGTGCTAGTGCTCTAGCGGGTAGATCTAGCACAGATACGCAGTATTTT
J gene: TRBJ2-5; V gene: TRBV29-1; D gene: TRBD2; clone size: -; CDR3 protein: CSVRGLAGGLRPQETQYF; CDR3 DNA: TGCAGCGTTAGGGGACTAGCGGGAGGGCTCAGGCCGCAAGAGACCCAGTACTTC
J gene: TRBJ2-5; V gene: TRBV28; D gene: -; clone size: -; CDR3 protein: CASSPTTLGPERSYF; CDR3 DNA: TGTGCCAGCAGCCCAACGACATTGGGCCCCGAGCGATCTTACTTC
J gene: TRBJ2-5; V gene: TRBV12-3/TRBV12-4; D gene: -; clone size: few; CDR3 protein: CASSLSGPGETQYF; CDR3 DNA: TGTGCCAGCAGTTTATCGGGGCCAGGGGAGACCCAGTACTTC